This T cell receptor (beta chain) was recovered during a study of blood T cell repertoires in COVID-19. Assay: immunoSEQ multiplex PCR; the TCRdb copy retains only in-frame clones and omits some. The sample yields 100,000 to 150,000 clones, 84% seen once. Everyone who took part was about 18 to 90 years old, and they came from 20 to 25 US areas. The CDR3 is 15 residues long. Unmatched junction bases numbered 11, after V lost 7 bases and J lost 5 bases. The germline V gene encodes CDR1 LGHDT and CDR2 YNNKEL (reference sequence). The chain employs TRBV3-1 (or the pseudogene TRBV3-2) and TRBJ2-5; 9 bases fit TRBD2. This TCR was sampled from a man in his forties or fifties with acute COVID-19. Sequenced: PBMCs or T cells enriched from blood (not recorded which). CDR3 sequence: CASTISAGGWETQYF. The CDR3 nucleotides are TGTGCCAGCACCATATCAGCGGGAGGTTGGGAGACCCAGTACTTC.